This note documents a single TCR beta chain sequence. CDR3 length: 13 amino acids. From germline, CDR1 is SGHTA and CDR2 FQGNSA. V shed 2 bases and J shed 0 bases, with 4 bases lying between them. The assay was immunoSEQ multiplex PCR, and TCRdb's table has in-frame clones only and misses some. The sample includes about 97,000 clones, approximately 80% of them seen just once. This sample is part of a study of PD-1 blockade in classical Hodgkin lymphoma. Relapses following autologous stem cell transplantation were seen in all patients, with brentuximab vedotin exposure varying. The sequence derives from a human donor with classical Hodgkin lymphoma. The chain employs TRBV7-2 and TRBJ1-1; D is unresolved. The specimen was peripheral blood mononuclear cells (PBMCs), collected at baseline. In DNA, the CDR3 is TGTGCCAGCAGCTTATCTGTGAACACTGAAGCTTTCTTT. This gives the protein CASSLSVNTEAFF. Based on the CDR3 plus reference TRBV7-2 and TRBJ1-1, the full variable domain is GAGVSQSPSNKVTEKGKDVELRCDPISGHTALYWYRQSLGQGLEFLIYFQGNSAPDKSGLPSDRFSAERTGGSVSTLTIQRTQQEDSAVYLCASSLSVNTEAFFGQGTRLTVV.